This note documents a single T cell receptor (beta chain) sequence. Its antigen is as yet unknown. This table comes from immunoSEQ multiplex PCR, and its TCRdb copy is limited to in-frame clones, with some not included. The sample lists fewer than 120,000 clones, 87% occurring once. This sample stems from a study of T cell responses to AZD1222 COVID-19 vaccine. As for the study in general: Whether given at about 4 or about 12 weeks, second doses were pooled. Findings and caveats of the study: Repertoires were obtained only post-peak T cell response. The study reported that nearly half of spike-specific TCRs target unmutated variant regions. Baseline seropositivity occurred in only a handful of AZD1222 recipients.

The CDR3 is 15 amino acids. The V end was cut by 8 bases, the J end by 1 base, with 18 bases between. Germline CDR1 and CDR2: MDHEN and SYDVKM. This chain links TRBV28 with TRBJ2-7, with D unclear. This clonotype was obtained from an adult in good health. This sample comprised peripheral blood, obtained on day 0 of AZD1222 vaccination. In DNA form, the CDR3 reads TGTGCCAGCCCCCCACCGGGCAGCCGATCCTACGAGCAGTACTTC. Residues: CASPPPGSRSYEQYF. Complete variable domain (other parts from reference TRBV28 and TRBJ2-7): DVKVTQSSRYLVKRTGEKVFLECVQDMDHENMFWYRQDPGLGLRLIYFSYDVKMKEKGDIPEGYSVSREKKERFSLILESASTNQTSMYLCASPPPGSRSYEQYFGPGTRLTVT.